This TCR beta chain was captured in a study of control samples from healthy donors and cancer patients. Profiled with immunoSEQ multiplex PCR; TCRdb holds only in-frame clones, not every one. The sample lists about 120,000 clones, 80% to 90% seen once, with 9% to 13% in the top ten. The CDR3 spans 13 residues. V gave up 4 bases and J gave up 5 bases, with 9 bases separating them. The chain combines TRBV12-3 or TRBV12-4 with TRBJ1-5; TRBD1 might be the D (6 bases). This clonotype was sampled from a man aged 25-40 years in good health. The sample comprised blood. The CDR3 sequence: CASSSNRDQPQHF. For the CDR3, the DNA is TGTGCCAGCAGTTCTAACAGGGATCAGCCCCAGCATTTT.